This T cell receptor (beta chain) derives from a study of T-cell reconstitution after alpha-beta-depleted transplantation in children (dated by TCRdb to the mid-2010s). Regarding the research as a whole: T-cell immune reconstitution after TCRalphabeta/CD19-depleted allogeneic hematopoietic cell transplantation in children was quantitatively tracked in the study by means of TCR repertoire profiling.

The CDR3 has 16 amino acids, counting the end cysteine and phenylalanine. Only the CDR3 DNA is retained, 48 bases long and in frame from the first base. Trimming leaves V shorter by 4 bases and J shorter by 8 bases, with the junction holding 13 bases beyond the gene matches. According to the germline V gene, CDR1 reads SGHTA and CDR2 reads FQGNSA. This clonotype was detected only a few times. The clone's antigen remains unknown. Base quality data are lacking; no much larger clone is found one base away. Receptors were amplified or captured by PCR. For sequencing, an Illumina HiSeq 2500 was employed. TCR library preparation used molecular barcoding, with unique molecular identifiers applied to normalize quantification of the TCRbeta repertoire. Using fastp trimming at Q25 and MiXCR clonotype assembly, TCRdb reanalyzed the public sequencing data and kept in-frame beta chains. Every entry covers one CDR3 protein and lists the most common genes and DNA from its rows. Recorded for this sample are roughly 490,000 distinct CDR3 sequences; more than 9.5% of them occurred a single time. The top ten hold 12% to 15% of the sample.

The treatment or condition label for this specimen denotes: allogeneic hematopoietic cell transplantation with graft depleted of TCRalphabeta T cells and CD19 B cells. Transplant recipients were children who received TCRalphabeta/CD19-depleted allogeneic hematopoietic cell grafts. Results and caveats for the whole study, not just this receptor: Over subsequent months, a decline in hyperexpanded clone frequencies was noted, and after one year, T-cell counts and TCRbeta diversity were mostly ascribed to newly produced T cells. In some patients, high TCRbeta diversity at day 60 was attributed to recipient T cells and intrathymic progenitors that had survived conditioning. The apparently early alphabetaT-cell count recovery about two months after transplant was reportedly dependent on only several hundred rapidly expanded clones derived from non-depleted graft cells.

Material: PBMCs, mostly from graft donor cells, obtained 180 days after TCRalphabeta/CD19-depleted stem cell transplant. The chain uses TRBV7-2 and TRBJ2-3; 9 bases in between match TRBD2. This clonotype originated in a female patient between 2 and 15 years old who had a stem cell transplant for aplastic anemia, so the T cells may come from the graft donor. This receptor has the CDR3 CASSSSRTSDLVTQYF. The nucleotides are TGTGCCAGCAGCTCCTCCAGGACTAGCGACCTAGTTACGCAGTATTTT.